The 27 T cell receptor beta chains below all came from one sample that was sequenced in a study of T cells in Graves' hyperthyroidism and ophthalmopathy. TCR beta CDR3 regions were amplified from RNA. HTBI primers were employed in a first-round RT-PCR of the TCR CDR3. Via MiXCR, TCRdb re-called the multiplex PCR reads, giving one row per CDR3 protein. The sample consists of roughly 400,000 distinct CDR3 sequences, around an eighth of them appearing once. The source material was blood. These receptors were collected from a man aged 45-60 years with Graves' ophthalmopathy.

Only a few counts were recorded for this clonotype. The chain links TRBV6-6 to TRBJ2-5; 8 bases line up with TRBD2. Looked up from germline, CDR1 is MNHNY and CDR2 is SVGAGI (reference sequence). V shed 0 bases and J 5 bases; nucleotides not matched to a gene: 5. The CDR3 contains 15 residues. CDR3 residues: CASSYSIGTSETQYF. The CDR3 DNA is TGTGCCAGCAGTTACTCGATTGGGACTAGTGAGACCCAGTACTTC.

The chain uses TRBV7-2 and TRBJ2-7; 16 nucleotides agree with TRBD2. The CDR3 is made up of 17 amino acids. Losses at the gene ends were 3 bases for V and 6 bases for J; bases not matched to a gene: 8. Germline V CDR1 and CDR2: SGHTA, FQGNSA. In DNA, the CDR3 is TGTGCCAGCAGCTTGGCCCCGGGACTAGCGGGAGGGGTCGAGCAGTACTTC. Translation: CASSLAPGLAGGVEQYF.

This clonotype was seen a few times. The chain links TRBV10-3 to TRBJ1-4; D possibly corresponds to TRBD1 (5 bases). Germline V CDR1 and CDR2: ENHRY, SYGVKD. V shed 8 bases and J shed 5 bases, with 15 bases lying between them. The CDR3 covers 14 residues. The CDR3 coding sequence is TGTGCCATCGGTTCCCAGGGCCAAAATGAAAAACTGTTTTTT. Amino acids: CAIGSQGQNEKLFF.

This clonotype has at least ten counts. The chain combines TRBV27 with TRBJ2-5; 8 positions match TRBD1. The V gene end was trimmed by 6 bases and the J gene end by 5 bases; junction bases not matched to a gene: 8. The CDR3 consists of 14 residues. Germline V gives CDR1 MNHEY, CDR2 SMNVEV (reference sequence). CDR3 sequence: CASSPGQAVETQYF. Here the CDR3 DNA reads TGTGCCAGCAGCCCGGGACAGGCTGTGGAGACCCAGTACTTC.

The chain links TRBV19 to TRBJ2-7, with 7 bases aligning to TRBD1. The J segment lost 4 bases and the V segment lost 1 base, leaving 7 bases of the junction unmatched. The CDR3 has 15 amino acids. CDR1 is LNHDA and CDR2 is SQIVND in the germline V gene (reference sequence). Here the CDR3 reads CASSIATGTDYEQYF. As DNA, the CDR3 is TGTGCCAGTAGTATAGCGACCGGGACAGATTACGAGCAGTACTTC.

This chain links TRBV14 with TRBJ2-1; 13 bases agree with TRBD2. The V gene end was trimmed by 1 base and the J gene end by 10 bases; junction bases not matched to a gene: 10. Germline CDR1 SGHDN, CDR2 FVKESK. CDR3 size: 17 residues. This CDR3 is CASSQGTSGRGMEEQFF. As DNA, the CDR3 is TGTGCCAGCAGCCAAGGGACTAGCGGGAGAGGTATGGAGGAGCAGTTCTTC.

This clonotype was counted at least ten times. This CDR3 is CASSSPDLAFDNEQFF. CDR3 coding DNA: TGTGCCAGCAGTTCCCCTGATCTAGCGTTTGACAATGAGCAGTTCTTC. The chain carries TRBV27 and TRBJ2-1; possible D gene TRBD2, 6 bases. V lost 4 bases, J lost 5 bases, and 18 bases lay in between. This CDR3 contains 16 residues. In germline, CDR1 is MNHEY, CDR2 SMNVEV (reference sequence).

The V call is TRBV6-1, the J call TRBJ1-4; unclear D gene. The CDR3 sequence is 15 residues long. V dropped 6 bases and J dropped 0 bases, with 11 bases sitting between them. Germline V CDR1 and CDR2: MNHNS, SASEGT. CDR3 DNA sequence: TGTGCCAGCAGACCCCGACACACAACTAATGAAAAACTGTTTTTT. Amino acid sequence: CASRPRHTTNEKLFF.

In this sample, this clonotype turned up many times. The CDR3 reads CASQTGVVAYGYTF. CDR3 nucleotides: TGTGCCAGCCAGACGGGGGTCGTGGCCTATGGCTACACCTTC. The rearrangement joins TRBV28 to TRBJ1-2; D may be TRBD1 (5 bases). This CDR3 is 14 amino acids long. The germline V gene encodes CDR1 MDHEN and CDR2 SYDVKM. Deletions cut 8 bases from V and 4 bases from J, with 17 bases between.

In its sample, this clonotype was seen many times. The chain links TRBV5-1 to TRBJ2-4; TRBD1 matches at 7 bases. Germline values: CDR1 SGHRS, CDR2 YFSETQ. J lost 8 bases, V lost 4 bases, and 6 bases had no gene match. The CDR3 totals 13 residues. CDR3 residues: CASSQRQGDIQYF. The DNA of the CDR3 is TGCGCCAGCAGCCAAAGACAGGGTGACATTCAGTACTTC.

The chain recombines TRBV19 with TRBJ1-1; 10 bases map to TRBD1. CDR1 and CDR2 from the germline V gene are LNHDA and SQIVND (reference sequence). V shed 6 bases, J shed 1 base, and the junction held 11 bases outside the gene matches. The CDR3 length is 17 residues. CDR3 sequence: CASRKTDRGRTNTEAFF. The CDR3, as DNA: TGTGCCAGTAGAAAAACAGACAGGGGGCGAACGAACACTGAAGCTTTCTTT.

This clonotype showed up just a few times. This chain links TRBV15 with TRBJ2-7; a weak D match, TRBD1 (5 bases). Germline CDR1 is LNHNV and CDR2 is YYDKDF (reference sequence). The CDR3 is made up of 15 amino acids. Trimming pared 0 bases from V and 2 bases from J, leaving 11 bases between. The CDR3 nucleotides are TGTGCCACCAGCAGAGACAGGGTGGGCGCCTACGAGCAGTACTTC. It specifies CATSRDRVGAYEQYF.

This clonotype was detected only a few times. A read error is possible here, since a much larger clone lies one base away. V gene TRBV2 combines with J gene TRBJ2-7; 11 positions agree with TRBD1. The CDR3 loop spans 14 amino acids. Germline CDR1 reads SNHLY; CDR2 reads FYNNEI. V was clipped by 10 bases and J by 5 bases; unmatched bases: 10. CDR3 sequence reads: CANKPGQGDHEQYF. The CDR3 DNA reads TGTGCCAACAAACCGGGACAGGGGGACCACGAGCAGTACTTC.

This clonotype was seen more than once but under ten times. The chain has TRBV19 and TRBJ2-2, with TRBD1 matching over 9 bases. The V gene's germline CDR1 is LNHDA and CDR2 SQIVND (reference sequence). V gave up 7 bases and J gave up 7 bases; unmatched junction bases: 7. This CDR3 region has 14 residues. The CDR3 here is CASNRDRVLGELFF. In nucleotides, the CDR3 is TGTGCCAGTAACCGGGACAGGGTTCTCGGGGAGCTGTTTTTT.

This clonotype was detected a few times. V is TRBV5-1 and J is TRBJ2-3; 7 positions match TRBD2. Germline trimming cut 0 bases from V and 2 bases from J; bases unmatched to any gene: 3. The CDR3 is 15 amino acids. Germline values: CDR1 SGHRS, CDR2 YFSETQ. CDR3: CASSLEAGDTDTQYF. The CDR3 bases are TGCGCCAGCAGCTTGGAGGCGGGAGACACAGATACGCAGTATTTT.

This clonotype has at least ten counts. This CDR3 reads CASTPGVQPQHF. CDR3 DNA sequence: TGTGCCAGCACACCGGGGGTACAGCCCCAGCATTTT. The chain joins TRBV6-1 to TRBJ1-5; possibly TRBD1 for D (5 bases). The CDR3 extends over 12 amino acids. CDR1 MNHNS and CDR2 SASEGT come from the germline V gene. The V end lost 7 bases, the J end lost 7 bases, and 11 bases lay between the germline ends.

In this sample, this clonotype turned up many times. The chain carries TRBV11-2 and TRBJ2-7; 11 bases agree with TRBD1. The CDR3 runs 19 residues. Germline CDR1 is SGHAT and CDR2 is FQNNGV. V lost 5 bases, J lost 3 bases, and 18 bases stayed unmatched. CDR3 amino acids: CASSLTLGTGGLTFYEQYF. The CDR3 DNA is TGTGCCAGCAGCCTAACTTTAGGGACAGGGGGACTTACTTTCTACGAGCAGTACTTC.

This clonotype was detected ten times or more. Here the CDR3 reads CAISEWTSGRGNEQFF. DNA of the CDR3: TGTGCCATCAGTGAGTGGACTAGCGGGAGGGGCAATGAGCAGTTCTTC. The rearrangement joins TRBV10-3 to TRBJ2-1; 15 bases match TRBD2. V was clipped by 1 base and J by 6 bases; unmatched bases: 1. The CDR3 is 16 amino acids. Germline V gene sequence: CDR1 ENHRY, CDR2 SYGVKD.

The genes are TRBV11-2 and TRBJ2-1; D perhaps matches TRBD2 (6 bases). The CDR3 totals 14 residues. The germline CDR1 and CDR2 sequences are SGHAT and FQNNGV. CDR3 sequence (DNA): TGTGCTACAAGGTCGGGACTTATCTACAATGAGCAGTTCTTC. This codes for CATRSGLIYNEQFF.

This clonotype was counted at least ten times. V usage is TRBV12-3 or TRBV12-4 and J usage is TRBJ2-1; 9 nucleotides match TRBD2. The CDR3 totals 15 residues. Trimming at V came to 7 bases and at J to 7 bases, leaving 11 bases not matched to a gene. In DNA, the CDR3 is TGTGCCAGCACCTTTGGTAGCGGGAGAATGAATGAGCAGTTCTTC. Its translation is CASTFGSGRMNEQFF.

The rearrangement joins TRBV7-6 to TRBJ2-7, with D perhaps being TRBD1 or TRBD2 (5 bases each). Germline V CDR1 and CDR2: SGHVS, FNYEAQ. CDR3 length: 14 amino acids. Trimming took 5 bases from V and 3 from J, leaving 14 bases between them. The CDR3 loop is CASSRTFGGYEQYF. CDR3 sequence (DNA): TGTGCCAGCAGCCGAACATTTGGGGGCTACGAGCAGTACTTC.

The chain couples TRBV12-5 to TRBJ2-1; the D is unclear. V dropped 0 bases and J dropped 7 bases, with 1 base sitting between them. The CDR3 loop spans 11 amino acids. The germline V gene encodes CDR1 LGHNT and CDR2 FRNRAP. The CDR3 protein is CASGLVNEQFF. CDR3 nucleotide sequence: TGTGCTAGTGGTTTGGTAAATGAGCAGTTCTTC. Drawing the rest from reference TRBV12-5 and TRBJ2-1, the complete variable domain is DARVTQTPRHKVTEMGQEVTMRCQPILGHNTVFWYRQTMMQGLELLAYFRNRAPLDDSGMPKDRFSAEMPDATLATLKIQPSEPRDSAVYFCASGLVNEQFFGPGTRLTVL.

The V gene is TRBV7-9, the J gene TRBJ1-2; 7 bases match TRBD1. V gave up 2 bases and J gave up 7 bases; unmatched junction bases: 10. The CDR3 extends over 15 amino acids. CDR1 SEHNR and CDR2 FQNEAQ come from the germline V gene (reference sequence). DNA of the CDR3: TGTGCCAGCAGCTTAACAGGGGTTTATTCCTTTGGCTACACCTTC. Residues: CASSLTGVYSFGYTF.

The CDR3 DNA is TGTGCCAGCAGCCGGGGGGACACAAATGAAAAACTGTTTTTT. Encoded protein: CASSRGDTNEKLFF. V gene TRBV3-1 combines with J gene TRBJ1-4; possible D gene TRBD1, 6 bases. Germline CDR1 and CDR2: LGHDT and YNNKEL (reference sequence). The CDR3 runs 14 residues. The germline V and J ends were trimmed by 4 bases and 5 bases, with 11 bases remaining between them.

The table lists this clonotype with a few counts. The chain uses TRBV9 and TRBJ2-1; TRBD2 matches at 7 bases. The CDR3 consists of 12 residues. The germline CDR1 and CDR2 sequences are SGDLS and YYNGEE. With 7 bases clipped from V and 5 bases from J, the junction kept 3 bases outside the gene matches. DNA for the CDR3: TGTGCCAGCGGGAGGGCCGACAATGAGCAGTTCTTC. Translated, it gives CASGRADNEQFF.

The chain employs TRBV30 and TRBJ2-6, with D perhaps TRBD2 (5 bases). Germline CDR1 reads GTSNPN; CDR2 reads SVGIG (reference sequence). Trimming took off 5 bases at V and 0 bases at J, with 11 bases between the two ends. The length of the CDR3 is 15 residues. CDR3 in DNA: TGTGCCTGGGCGTCGGAGGACTCTGGGGCCAACGTCCTGACTTTC. It encodes CAWASEDSGANVLTF.

The chain joins TRBV20-1 to TRBJ2-2; 10 bases map to TRBD1. Germline lookup yields CDR1 DFQATT and CDR2 SNEGSKA (reference sequence). Trimming removed 0 bases from V and 8 bases from J; junction bases left unmatched: 6. The CDR3 totals 15 residues. The CDR3 nucleotides read TGCAGTGCTAGAGATCCGACAGGGGGCTTTGGGGAGCTGTTTTTT. The encoded protein is CSARDPTGGFGELFF.